Listed below are T cell receptor beta chains from one sample, sequenced in a study of vaccination and CD4 T cells after COVID-19. Each CDR3 protein is one row after TCRdb ran MiXCR on the PCR reads. This table holds roughly 13,000 distinct CDR3 sequences, around 45% found once. What these receptors recognize is not known. Specimen: CD4+ T cells from blood, cultured in vitro. The receptors come from a human donor who had recovered from COVID-19. The CDR3 runs from the conserved cysteine through the conserved F or W. Fields, in order: V gene, J gene, D gene, clone size, CDR3 DNA, CDR3 protein. D genes are given only for firm matches. Size is omitted from some rows. Given values are once, few, many or a class for expanded clones.

TRBV20-1	TRBJ2-3	.	.	TGCAGTGCTAGAGGGGTAGCAATCACACACACAGATACGCAGTATTTT	CSARGVAITHTDTQYF
TRBV27	TRBJ2-7	.	.	TGTGCCAGCAGTTTACAGGGCCAGATCCCCTACGAGCAGTACTTC	CASSLQGQIPYEQYF
TRBV2	TRBJ2-3	.	few	TGTGCCAGCGGAGGGGGCCTTAGCACAGATACGCAGTATTTT	CASGGGLSTDTQYF
TRBV6-1	TRBJ2-3	TRBD1	.	TGTGCCAGCAGGGGGACAGCCTTCCTCTCTAGCACAGATACGCAGTATTTT	CASRGTAFLSSTDTQYF
TRBV10-3	TRBJ2-5	TRBD2	.	TGTGCCATCAGTGATGTGGCTAGCGGCCGACAAGAGACCCAGTACTTC	CAISDVASGRQETQYF
TRBV20-1	TRBJ2-3	TRBD1	few	TGCAGTGCTATGGGACTCTTAGGGACAGGGATGGATACGCAGTATTTT	CSAMGLLGTGMDTQYF
TRBV7-2	TRBJ1-2	.	.	TGTGCCAGCAGCCAACAAGCGGGCGATAACTATGGCTACACCTTC	CASSQQAGDNYGYTF
TRBV6-2/TRBV6-3	TRBJ2-3	.	few	TGTGCCAGCAGCCCCATACAGGGATCAGATACGCAGTATTTT	CASSPIQGSDTQYF
TRBV7-6	TRBJ1-1	.	medium-sized	TGTGCCAGCAGCTTAGACAGGGCCTTGGGCACTGAAGCTTTCTTT	CASSLDRALGTEAFF
TRBV15	TRBJ2-3	.	.	TGTGCCACCAGCAGAGAAGGCCAGTCGAGCACAGATACGCAGTATTTT	CATSREGQSSTDTQYF
TRBV20-1	TRBJ2-5	TRBD2	.	TGCAGTGCTCGTAGACTAGCGAAGGGTGAGACCCAGTACTTC	CSARRLAKGETQYF
TRBV5-4	TRBJ2-3	.	.	TGTGCCAGCAGCCTACCCACCTCAGCCACAGATACGCAGTATTTT	CASSLPTSATDTQYF
TRBV19	TRBJ1-1	.	.	TGTGCCAGTACGGGCGACACTGAAGCTTTCTTT	CASTGDTEAFF
TRBV6-5	TRBJ1-1	.	.	TGTGCCAGCAGTTACTCGATGACAAGGGGATTGAACACTGAAGCTTTCTTT	CASSYSMTRGLNTEAFF
TRBV21-1	TRBJ1-3	.	.	TGTGCCAGCAGCCCTCAAGACAGCTCTGGAAACACCATATATTTT	CASSPQDSSGNTIYF
TRBV6-2/TRBV6-3	TRBJ1-2	TRBD1	.	TGTGCCAGCAGTTACAAGACAGGGGCCAGCTATGGCTACACCTTC	CASSYKTGASYGYTF
TRBV6-1	TRBJ1-5	.	once	TGTGCCGCTCAGGAATCTCCCAATCAGCCCCAGCATTTT	CAAQESPNQPQHF
TRBV7-6	TRBJ1-1	TRBD1	.	TGTGCCAGCAGCTCGGGACAGATGAACACTGAAGCTTTCTTT	CASSSGQMNTEAFF
TRBV5-4	TRBJ2-2	TRBD2	.	TGTGCCAGCAGCCGGACTAGCGGGGGGGTCAGCCCCGGGGAGCTGTTTTTT	CASSRTSGGVSPGELFF
TRBV23-1	TRBJ2-1	TRBD1	.	TGCGCCAGCAGTCACCTCCGGGACAGGGGGATGTGGGCCTACAATGAGCAGTTCTTC	CASSHLRDRGMWAYNEQFF
TRBV6-1	TRBJ1-2	.	.	TGTGCCAGCAGTGAATTTCAAATTAACTATGGCTACACCTTC	CASSEFQINYGYTF
TRBV5-1	TRBJ1-5	.	.	TGCGCCAGCAGCTTGGAGGGCAAGGGTAATCAGCCCCAGCATTTT	CASSLEGKGNQPQHF
TRBV11-3	TRBJ2-5	.	.	TGTGCCAGCAGCTCAGGGGCGGTCCGGGGGACCCAGTACTTC	CASSSGAVRGTQYF
TRBV6-4	TRBJ1-1	.	.	TGTGCCAGCAGTGACCCATTTGTAGGGGGAAACACTGAAGCTTTCTTT	CASSDPFVGGNTEAFF
TRBV19	TRBJ2-3	.	.	TGTGCCAGTTCCTTGCGGTCCCCCACAGATACGCAGTATTTT	CASSLRSPTDTQYF
TRBV5-1	TRBJ1-1	TRBD1	.	TGCGCCAGCAGCTGGGGACAGGGGGCGGCCACTGAAGCTTTCTTT	CASSWGQGAATEAFF
TRBV20-1	TRBJ1-1	.	medium-sized	TGCAGTGCTAGACCTCCCTTCCGGGACGGAGTTTTAATGAACACTGAAGCTTTCTTT	CSARPPFRDGVLMNTEAFF
TRBV5-1	TRBJ2-7	.	.	TGCGCCAGCAGCTTGGCCGCAGCCGGAGAACCTTACGAGCAGTACTTC	CASSLAAAGEPYEQYF
TRBV6-1	TRBJ1-2	.	.	TGTGCCAGCAGTCCCCGGGGAAGGGGCAGAGTCTATGGCTACACCTTC	CASSPRGRGRVYGYTF
TRBV6-1	TRBJ2-5	.	few	TGTGCCAGCAGTGCTCCAGAGACCCAGTACTTC	CASSAPETQYF
TRBV24-1	TRBJ1-6	TRBD1	.	TGTGCCACCAGTGAGGAGGATGACAGGGGGCGCAGGAATTCACCCCTCCACTTT	CATSEEDDRGRRNSPLHF
TRBV12-3/TRBV12-4	TRBJ2-3	TRBD1	.	TGTGCCAGCAGGAGACAGGGGGGCGCAGATACGCAGTATTTT	CASRRQGGADTQYF
TRBV19	TRBJ1-5	.	few	TGTGCCAGTAAAAGTCAGGGGACTGTCAATCAGCCCCAGCATTTT	CASKSQGTVNQPQHF
TRBV6-1	TRBJ1-2	.	.	TGTGCCAGCAGCCCGGATAACGCGAGGGGCTACACCTTC	CASSPDNARGYTF
TRBV6-1	TRBJ2-3	TRBD2	.	TGTGCCAGCACTCCTCAGCTGGCGGGGGGCCTCCAGTATTTT	CASTPQLAGGLQYF
TRBV6-1	TRBJ2-3	TRBD2	medium-sized	TGTGCCAGCAGTAGAGCGGGGGGGTTAGATACGCAGTATTTT	CASSRAGGLDTQYF
TRBV7-2	TRBJ1-2	.	.	TGTGCCAGCAGCTTAATAAGCTATGGCTACACCTTC	CASSLISYGYTF
TRBV2	TRBJ2-2	.	.	TGTGCCAGCAGAGAGAACACCGGGGAGCTGTTTTTT	CASRENTGELFF
TRBV6-2/TRBV6-3	TRBJ1-1	.	few	TGTGCCAGCAGTGGGGATACAAGAAAAATCAACACTGAAGCTTTCTTT	CASSGDTRKINTEAFF
TRBV6-2/TRBV6-3	TRBJ1-1	TRBD1	few	TGTGCCAGCACCAAAATACGGACAGGGTTGGATGAAGCTTTCTTT	CASTKIRTGLDEAFF
TRBV6-5	TRBJ2-5	TRBD2	.	TGTGCCAGCAGTTCGGGACTAGCGGCGAAGGGGACCCAGTACTTC	CASSSGLAAKGTQYF
TRBV6-5	TRBJ1-1	.	once	TGTGCCAGCAGTTACCCTCAGGGACGGTCTGAAGCTTTCTTT	CASSYPQGRSEAFF
TRBV9	TRBJ1-2	.	.	TGTGCCAGCAGCCCCGTAGGGGGGCAAGGCTATGGCTACACCTTC	CASSPVGGQGYGYTF
TRBV4-1	TRBJ1-1	TRBD1	.	TGCGCCAGCAGCCAGGCCACAGGGGTTGGCACTGAAGCTTTCTTT	CASSQATGVGTEAFF
TRBV7-9	TRBJ1-1	.	.	TGTGCCAGCAGCTTAGACACCAACCGGGGCACTGAAGCTTTCTTT	CASSLDTNRGTEAFF